Given below is one T cell receptor beta chain in context. The record originates from a study of technical replicates of blood from a handful of donors. Assay used: immunoSEQ multiplex PCR; TCRdb lists only in-frame clones, some missing. The top ten clones hold under 0.3% of a sample with 85,000 to 90,000 clones, 92% of them seen once. The CDR3 consists of 16 residues. The germline V gene encodes CDR1 LNHNV and CDR2 YYDKDF (reference sequence). Trimming left V 5 bases short and J 1 base short, with 15 bases between. The material sequenced was T cells isolated from PBMCs. This clonotype was obtained from a human donor in good health. This rearrangement joins TRBV15 to TRBJ1-5; D remains unclear. The CDR3 sequence: CATSSSGSNSNQPQHF. The CDR3 region has the DNA TGTGCCACCAGCTCGAGCGGGTCGAACAGCAATCAGCCCCAGCATTTT.